A single sample gave rise to the 15 T cell receptor beta chains below, sequenced in a study of molecular identifiers for immune sequencing clone quantification. TCRdb redid the calling of the PCR reads with MiXCR, one entry per CDR3 protein. Of some 40,000 distinct CDR3 sequences listed, approximately 17% were seen once; the top ten hold roughly 7.1%. Source material: naive CD8+ T cells from blood, with Jurkat cell RNA spiked in. Subset denoted: FACS-sorted CD8+CD4-CCR7+CD45RA+ naive T cells. The receptors were gathered from a human donor in good health. Some libraries in this study had Jurkat cell RNA spiked in.

This clonotype has ten or more counts. The rearrangement joins TRBV13 to TRBJ1-6; 11 bases map to TRBD1. Germline V gene lookup returns CDR1 PRHDT and CDR2 FYEKMQ (reference sequence). CDR3 length: 14 residues. J was trimmed by 9 bases and V by 5 bases; bases with no gene match: 3. CDR3 sequence reads: CASSTGTGGSPLHF. CDR3 DNA sequence: TGTGCCAGCAGCACCGGGACAGGGGGTTCACCCCTCCACTTT.

This clonotype appeared many times. This chain joins TRBV27 and TRBJ2-7; D uncertain. Trimming left V 6 bases short and J 2 bases short, with 14 bases between. Germline CDR1 reads MNHEY; CDR2 reads SMNVEV (reference sequence). The CDR3 is made up of 14 amino acids. The CDR3 sequence is CASSTGLTPYEQYF. CDR3 DNA: TGTGCCAGCAGCACCGGGCTAACACCCTACGAGCAGTACTTC.

This clonotype came up many times. The chain joins TRBV6-1 to TRBJ2-5; 7 nucleotides agree with TRBD2. The CDR3 loop spans 16 amino acids. In germline, CDR1 is MNHNS, CDR2 SASEGT. The junction had 15 bases not matched to a gene; V was cut back by 4 bases and J by 7 bases. The CDR3 loop reads CASSVPSGQVGRTQYF. In DNA form, the CDR3 reads TGTGCCAGCAGTGTGCCTAGCGGCCAAGTAGGTCGGACCCAGTACTTC.

The gene calls are TRBV12-3 or TRBV12-4 and TRBJ1-5; D ambiguous. CDR3 length: 14 amino acids. V was cut by 0 bases and J by 5 bases, with 8 bases left in between. This CDR3 is CASSLAPLHQPQHF. For the CDR3, the DNA is TGTGCCAGCAGTTTAGCGCCCCTCCATCAGCCCCAGCATTTT.

This clonotype has ten or more counts. The rearrangement uses TRBV9 and TRBJ1-1; D gene uncertain. Trimming removed 4 bases from V and 1 base from J, with 11 bases in between. Germline V gene lookup returns CDR1 SGDLS and CDR2 YYNGEE. The CDR3 length is 14 residues. The CDR3 region has the DNA TGTGCCAGCAGCCCCGTGACGGGGAACACTGAAGCTTTCTTT. Residues: CASSPVTGNTEAFF.

Comment on this clonotype: A much more abundant neighbour one base away suggests this may be a read error. The CDR3 DNA reads as TGTGCCAGCAGTTACTCACAGGGGCCGGAGAACATTCAGTACTTC. This encodes CASSYSQGPENIQYF. V is TRBV6-5 and J is TRBJ2-4, with 7 positions matching TRBD1. Germline CDR1 MNHEY, CDR2 SVGAGI. V lost 0 bases to trimming and J lost 7 bases; unmatched junction nucleotides: 6. CDR3 length: 15 amino acids.

This rearrangement joins TRBV2 to TRBJ2-7; D unclear. Germline loops: CDR1 SNHLY, CDR2 FYNNEI. V lost 4 bases to trimming and J lost 0 bases, with 10 bases between them. The CDR3 runs to 14 residues. CDR3 in DNA: TGTGCCAGCAGTGTTCTGGCCCTCTCCTACGAGCAGTACTTC. It translates to CASSVLALSYEQYF.

This clonotype was seen a few times. The chain couples TRBV5-5 to TRBJ2-7, with D possibly TRBD2 on 6 matching bases. V lost 0 bases and J lost 3, with 16 bases in between. The germline gives CDR1 SGHKS, CDR2 YYEKEE (reference sequence). The CDR3 totals 16 residues. CDR3 DNA: TGTGCCAGCAGCTTGGAATGGGCGGGACTTCGCTACGAGCAGTACTTC. Its protein product is CASSLEWAGLRYEQYF.

This clonotype has ten or more counts. The rearrangement uses TRBV2 and TRBJ2-7; possibly TRBD2 for D (6 bases). The ends were cut back, 8 bases at V and 1 base at J, with 18 bases in the middle. CDR1 is SNHLY, CDR2 FYNNEI, per germline. This CDR3 is built from 15 residues. The CDR3 nucleotides are TGTGCCAGCTGTCGTTGGGACGCGGGATCCTACGAGCAGTACTTC. Residues: CASCRWDAGSYEQYF.

In regard to this clonotype: This may arise from a read error, as a much more abundant clone is one base away. The V gene is TRBV28, the J gene TRBJ2-4; D is tentatively TRBD1 or TRBD2 (5 bases each). This CDR3 spans 14 amino acids. Germline V gene sequence: CDR1 MDHEN, CDR2 SYDVKM. CDR3 protein: CANSFLEGLDIQYF. CDR3 bases: TGTGCCAACAGTTTTCTTGAGGGGCTGGACATTCAGTACTTC.

This clonotype came up a few times. The germline gene is not matched at one end of the junction; a read error may be the cause. The rearrangement uses TRBV19 and TRBJ1-1; TRBD1 matches at 7 bases. The CDR3 is 14 residues long. Germline CDR1 reads LNHDA; CDR2 reads SQIVND (reference sequence). CDR3 region: CASSIMGTATKAFF. DNA for the CDR3: TGTGCCAGTAGTATAATGGGGACAGCCACTAAAGCTTTCTTT.

Points on this clonotype: A much larger clone lies a single base off, so this may be a read error. The rearrangement links TRBV7-6 to TRBJ2-3; the D gene could be TRBD1 or TRBD2 (5 bases each). The CDR3 totals 16 residues. Trimming took 5 bases from V and 0 from J, leaving 15 bases between them. Germline lookup yields CDR1 SGHVS and CDR2 FNYEAQ. CDR3: CASSPGPAESTDTQYF. The CDR3, as DNA: TGTGCCAGCAGCCCGGGACCAGCGGAGAGCACAGATACGCAGTATTTT.

This chain links TRBV3-1 with TRBJ2-7, with TRBD1 identical over 8 bases. The CDR3 runs to 15 residues. Per the germline V gene, CDR1 is LGHDT and CDR2 is YNNKEL (reference sequence). With V trimmed by 1 base and J by 3 bases, 5 bases remained unmatched. The CDR3 spells CASSQAPGGSYEQYF. The DNA for the CDR3 is TGTGCCAGCAGCCAAGCCCCAGGGGGCAGCTACGAGCAGTACTTC.

In this sample, this clonotype turned up many times. The chain carries TRBV9 and TRBJ2-5, with unresolved D. V was clipped by 2 bases and J by 7 bases, with 15 bases between them. This CDR3 contains 14 residues. Germline V gene lookup returns CDR1 SGDLS and CDR2 YYNGEE. Here the CDR3 DNA reads TGTGCCAGCAGCGTTGAAGTAGAGGTCGGGACCCAGTACTTC. It specifies CASSVEVEVGTQYF.

This clonotype was picked up many times. This sequence joins TRBV4-1 and TRBJ2-1, with TRBD2 matching 10 bases. The germline CDR1 and CDR2 sequences are MGHRA and YSYEKL. This CDR3 is 18 amino acids long. The ends lost 6 bases at V and 4 bases at J; junction bases unmatched: 15. The CDR3 protein is CASSGKAGGDLRYNEQFF. The CDR3 nucleotides are TGCGCCAGCAGTGGGAAAGCGGGAGGGGACCTAAGGTACAATGAGCAGTTCTTC.